The 12 T cell receptor beta chains below were found in one sample sequenced in a study of T cells after yellow fever vaccination. TCRdb recomputed calls from the 5' RACE reads with MiXCR, one row per CDR3 protein. Counted here are some 400,000 distinct CDR3 sequences, roughly 6.2% occurring once; the ten biggest clones make up about 15%. Source: PBMCs, taken 5 days after the yellow fever booster vaccination. These receptors all come from a man in his thirties or forties who received the YFV17D yellow fever vaccine.

This clonotype was counted between two and nine times. The gene calls are TRBV10-3 and TRBJ2-1, with 7 bases that match TRBD2. This CDR3 contains 14 residues. The trim removed 4 bases at V and 7 bases at J, leaving 7 bases unmatched. Germline-derived CDR1 and CDR2 are ENHRY and SYGVKD. Written as DNA, the CDR3 is TGTGCCATCAGTGTTCAGCGGGACTATAATGAGCAGTTCTTC. It codes for CAISVQRDYNEQFF.

This clonotype was found a few times. The chain carries TRBV12-3 or TRBV12-4 and TRBJ2-7; 9 bases are shared with TRBD1. The CDR3 has 17 amino acids. J lost 3 bases, V lost 6 bases, and 15 bases had no gene match. CDR3 sequence (DNA): TGTGCCAGCAGCCCTGGCTATACGGGACAGGGATTCTACGAGCAGTACTTC. As protein: CASSPGYTGQGFYEQYF.

This clonotype was picked up a small number of times. The rearrangement uses TRBV29-1 and TRBJ2-3; D might be TRBD2 (7 bases). Looked up from germline, CDR1 is SQVTM and CDR2 is ANQGSEA. This CDR3 is built from 15 residues. The ends were cut back, 4 bases at V and 3 bases at J, with 17 bases in the middle. The DNA for the CDR3 is TGCAGCGTTGGTGCTGGAGGGGGAGGGACAGATACGCAGTATTTT. As protein: CSVGAGGGGTDTQYF.

V is TRBV29-1 and J is TRBJ2-7; D gene unclear. Deletions cut 1 base from V and 5 bases from J, with 15 bases between. Germline assignment: CDR1 SQVTM and CDR2 ANQGSEA. The CDR3 totals 14 residues. The CDR3 coding sequence is TGCAGCGTTGAAGCTTCGGGTCCCGTCAACGAGCAGTACTTC. Translating it yields CSVEASGPVNEQYF.

The chain couples TRBV18 to TRBJ2-1; 10 nucleotides agree with TRBD2. This CDR3 has 14 residues. Losses at the gene ends were 4 bases for V and 6 bases for J; bases not matched to a gene: 3. Germline V gene sequence: CDR1 KGHSH, CDR2 LQKENI. The CDR3 region is CASSHLAGANEQFF. For the CDR3, the DNA is TGTGCCAGCTCACACCTAGCGGGAGCCAATGAGCAGTTCTTC.

The sample holds many counts of this clonotype. The chain combines TRBV15 with TRBJ2-5, with TRBD1 matching 7 bases. The CDR3 sequence is 13 residues long. V shed 5 bases, J shed 1 base, and the junction held 1 base outside the gene matches. From germline, CDR1 is LNHNV and CDR2 YYDKDF (reference sequence). Here the CDR3 DNA reads TGTGCCACCAGCCCAGGGGGCCAAGAGACCCAGTACTTC. Translating it yields CATSPGGQETQYF.

Many counts were recorded for this clonotype. The chain carries TRBV28 and TRBJ2-7; D gene uncertain. Trimming shortened V by 7 bases and J by 0 bases, and 7 bases separated the two germline ends. The V gene's germline CDR1 is MDHEN and CDR2 SYDVKM. There are 12 residues in the CDR3. This chain's CDR3 is CASKSSSYEQYF. CDR3 DNA sequence: TGTGCCAGCAAAAGCAGCTCCTACGAGCAGTACTTC. The full variable domain, completed using reference TRBV28 and TRBJ2-7, is DVKVTQSSRYLVKRTGEKVFLECVQDMDHENMFWYRQDPGLGLRLIYFSYDVKMKEKGDIPEGYSVSREKKERFSLILESASTNQTSMYLCASKSSSYEQYFGPGTRLTVT.

This rearrangement joins TRBV5-1 to TRBJ1-1; D unresolved. Between the trimmed V and J ends, which lost 1 base and 4 bases, there was a span of 17 bases. Germline V gene lookup returns CDR1 SGHRS and CDR2 YFSETQ. The CDR3 has 16 residues. The CDR3 loop reads CASSLWETGGSTEAFF. Written as DNA, the CDR3 is TGCGCCAGCAGCTTGTGGGAAACGGGTGGGAGCACTGAAGCTTTCTTT.

This clonotype was seen many times. This chain connects TRBV20-1 to TRBJ2-7, with 13 bases identical to TRBD2. In germline, CDR1 is DFQATT, CDR2 SNEGSKA (reference sequence). With 6 bases clipped from V and 2 bases from J, the junction kept 4 bases outside the gene matches. This CDR3 has 14 residues. This chain's CDR3 is CSAPGLAGTYEQYF. The CDR3 DNA reads TGCAGTGCGCCGGGACTAGCGGGAACCTACGAGCAGTACTTC.

In this sample, this clonotype turned up many times. This sequence joins TRBV3-1 and TRBJ2-7; tentative D call: TRBD2 (7 bases). In germline, CDR1 is LGHDT, CDR2 YNNKEL (reference sequence). Trimming shortened V by 2 bases and J by 13 bases, and 18 bases separated the two germline ends. The CDR3 sequence is 13 residues long. CDR3 bases: TGTGCCAGCAGCCAACGCGATGGGGCGGGGGCTTACTTC. Its translation: CASSQRDGAGAYF.

The chain recombines TRBV28 with TRBJ2-7; 7 bases are a match to TRBD2. This CDR3 is 17 amino acids long. Germline CDR1 reads MDHEN; CDR2 reads SYDVKM. The J segment lost 7 bases and the V segment lost 5 bases, leaving 20 bases of the junction unmatched. In DNA form, the CDR3 reads TGTGCCAGCAGTCTCCCCTTGAAGATGTGGGAGGGCAGGGAGCAGTACTTC. Residues: CASSLPLKMWEGREQYF. The complete variable domain, with remaining parts taken from reference TRBV28 and TRBJ2-7, reads DVKVTQSSRYLVKRTGEKVFLECVQDMDHENMFWYRQDPGLGLRLIYFSYDVKMKEKGDIPEGYSVSREKKERFSLILESASTNQTSMYLCASSLPLKMWEGREQYFGPGTRLTVT.

This clonotype came up many times. CDR3 loop: CASSRLAGSPGELFF. The DNA for the CDR3 is TGTGCCAGCAGCCGTCTAGCGGGTAGTCCCGGGGAGCTGTTTTTT. The chain couples TRBV2 to TRBJ2-2; 8 nucleotides agree with TRBD2. Germline trimming cut 6 bases from V and 6 bases from J; bases unmatched to any gene: 9. This CDR3 comprises 15 residues. CDR1 and CDR2 (germline): SNHLY, FYNNEI. The full variable domain, with the rest looked up from reference TRBV2 and TRBJ2-2, is EPEVTQTPSHQVTQMGQEVILRCVPISNHLYFYWYRQILGQKVEFLVSFYNNEISEKSEIFDDQFSVERPDGSNFTLKIRSTKLEDSAMYFCASSRLAGSPGELFFGEGSRLTVL.